The entry below describes one T cell receptor beta chain. These data come from a study of blood T cell repertoires in COVID-19. For the study at large: COVID-19 samples collected from the United States, Italy and Spain covered acute and convalescent phases. PBMCs, B-cell-depleted T cells, or T cells were the source of the cDNA or gDNA that made up the material.

As originally analysed: How many nucleated cells were present was estimated from reference gene primer amplification. The data were produced by immunoSEQ multiplex PCR, yet TCRdb's version contains in-frame clones alone and is incomplete. That table gives V, J and clone size, and the DNA gave D and trimming. Altogether 110,000 to 150,000 clones are present, around 89% being singletons, with the ten largest covering 2.5% to 3.5%. Per germline, CDR1 SGHTA and CDR2 FQGNSA. The CDR3 totals 14 residues. V dropped 4 bases and J dropped 6; count of bases not matched to a gene: 7. The J gene is TRBJ1-2, the V gene TRBV7-2; 8 bases line up with TRBD1. The receptor's source is a man between 60 and 70 years old with active or convalescent COVID-19. The specimen sequenced was peripheral blood. CDR3 coding DNA: TGTGCCAGCAGCTCAGGGACAGGCATCAATGGCTACACCTTC. This sequence encodes CASSSGTGINGYTF.